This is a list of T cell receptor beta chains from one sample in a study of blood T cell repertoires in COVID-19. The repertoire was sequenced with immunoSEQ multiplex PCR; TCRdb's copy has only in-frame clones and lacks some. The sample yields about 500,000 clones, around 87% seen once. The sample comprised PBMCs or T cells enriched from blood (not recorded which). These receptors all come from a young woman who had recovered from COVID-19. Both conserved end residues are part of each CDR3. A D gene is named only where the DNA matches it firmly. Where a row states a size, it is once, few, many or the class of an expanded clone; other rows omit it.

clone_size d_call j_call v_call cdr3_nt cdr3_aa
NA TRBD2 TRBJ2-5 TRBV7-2 TGTGCCAGCAGCTTACAGCGGGGTTGGGAGACCCAGTACTTC CASSLQRGWETQYF
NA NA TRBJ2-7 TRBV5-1 TGCGCCAGCAGCTTGGGACCCCTAGGACAAACCTACGAGCAGTACTTC CASSLGPLGQTYEQYF
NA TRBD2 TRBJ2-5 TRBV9 TGTGCCAGCAGCTCCTTCGGGGGGGAGACCCAGTACTTC CASSSFGGETQYF
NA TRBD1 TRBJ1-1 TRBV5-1 TGCGCCAGCAGCCAAGCTCAGGGGGCACGGAACGCTGAAGCTTTCTTT CASSQAQGARNAEAFF
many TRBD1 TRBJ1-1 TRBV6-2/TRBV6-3 TGTGCCAGCAGTACAGGGGGAGGAAGCTCTGAAGCTTTCTTT CASSTGGGSSEAFF
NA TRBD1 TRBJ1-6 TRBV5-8 TGTGCCAGCAGCTTAGACAGGGGGTCCTATAATTCACCCCTCCACTTT CASSLDRGSYNSPLHF
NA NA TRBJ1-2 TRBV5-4 TGTGCCAGCAGCTCCCGCGGGGGGATTAACTATGGCTACACCTTC CASSSRGGINYGYTF
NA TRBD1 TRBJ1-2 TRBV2 TGTGCCAGCAGTGATCAGGGGGAAGGCTACACCTTC CASSDQGEGYTF
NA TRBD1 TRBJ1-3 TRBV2 TGTGCCAGCAGCGTGTCACAGGGGATCTCTGGAAACACCATATATTTT CASSVSQGISGNTIYF
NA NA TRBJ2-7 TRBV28 TGTGCCAGCAGCCCCGGACACCTCTCCTACGAGCAGTACTTC CASSPGHLSYEQYF
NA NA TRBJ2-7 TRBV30 TGTGCCTGGAGTGTATCAGGGGACGAGCAGTACTTC CAWSVSGDEQYF
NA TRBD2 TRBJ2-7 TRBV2 TGTGCCAGCACCGGACTAGCGGGGGGCCCCTACGAGCAGTACTTC CASTGLAGGPYEQYF
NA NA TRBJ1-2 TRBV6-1 TGTGCCAGCAGTGAAGCCCCAGGGTTTGGCTATGGCTACACCTTC CASSEAPGFGYGYTF
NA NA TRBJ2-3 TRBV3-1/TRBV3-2 TGTGCCAGCAGCCAAGGGGGAGCGGATACGCAGTATTTT CASSQGGADTQYF
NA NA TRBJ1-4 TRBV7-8 TGTGCCAGCAGCCCCCAGGGCGGCTCTTCTGAAAAACTGTTTTTT CASSPQGGSSEKLFF
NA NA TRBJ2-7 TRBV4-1 TGCGCCAGCAGCCAAGCGGGGGGCTCCGGGACCCGTATAGGCTACGAGCAGTACTTC CASSQAGGSGTRIGYEQYF
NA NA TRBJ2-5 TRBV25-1 TGTGCCAGCAGTGCCCAGGGGCCCCAAGAGACCCAGTACTTC CASSAQGPQETQYF
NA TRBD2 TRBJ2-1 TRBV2 TGTGCCAGCAGGGGACTATCCTCGTTAAATGAGCAGTTCTTC CASRGLSSLNEQFF
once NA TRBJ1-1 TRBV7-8 TGTGCCAGCAGCCTGAAGGGAGGGAAAGCTTTCTTT CASSLKGGKAFF
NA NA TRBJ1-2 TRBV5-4 TGTGCCAGCAGCTTGAGTAGCAGACTAGGCTATGGCTACACCTTC CASSLSSRLGYGYTF
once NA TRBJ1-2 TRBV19 TGTGCCAGTAATTTACAGGACAGTCGTCGCAGGGAGTATGGCTACACCTTC CASNLQDSRRREYGYTF
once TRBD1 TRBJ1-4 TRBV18 TGTGCCAGCTCACCCGGACAGGAGGGCAATGAAAAACTGTTTTTT CASSPGQEGNEKLFF
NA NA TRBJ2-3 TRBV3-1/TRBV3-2 TGTGCCAGCAGTCAAAAAGCGTCTGAGAACTCATGCTTT CASSQKASENSCF
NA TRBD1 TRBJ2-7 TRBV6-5 TGTGCCAGCAGACCAGAGGGGGCCCCCTCCTACGAGCAGTACTTC CASRPEGAPSYEQYF
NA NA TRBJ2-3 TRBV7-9 TGTGCCAGCACCCGAGGCAATGGGGATACGCAGTATTTT CASTRGNGDTQYF
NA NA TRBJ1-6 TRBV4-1 TGCGCCAGCAGCCAGTCCGTACTGCGTTCACCCCTCCACTTT CASSQSVLRSPLHF
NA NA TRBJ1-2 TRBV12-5 TGTGCTAGTGGTTTGGTATCGGGTGGCTACACCTTC CASGLVSGGYTF
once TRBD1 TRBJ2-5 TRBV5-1 TGCGCCAGCAGCTTGGTAGGGGGCCGGGAGACCCAGTACTTC CASSLVGGRETQYF
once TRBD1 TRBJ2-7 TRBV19 TGTGCCAGTAGTCCCGGGACAGGGTTTGCATACGAGCAGTACTTC CASSPGTGFAYEQYF
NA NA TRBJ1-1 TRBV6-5 TGTGCCAGCAGTTCCGGGTGGAACACTGAAGCTTTCTTT CASSSGWNTEAFF
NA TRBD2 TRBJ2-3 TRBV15 TGTGCCACCGCCCTAACCCCCGGGACTACGACAGATACGCAGTATTTT CATALTPGTTTDTQYF
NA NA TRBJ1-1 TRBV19 TGTGCCAGTAGTATAACGGGAAACTTGAACACTGAAGCTTTCTTT CASSITGNLNTEAFF
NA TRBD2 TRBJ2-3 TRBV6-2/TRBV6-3 TGTGCCAGCAGTTACTCGATGCGTAGCGGGGGACCAGATACGCAGTATTTT CASSYSMRSGGPDTQYF
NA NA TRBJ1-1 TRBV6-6 TGTGCCAGCAGTTCCTTGACAGGTAGGAACACTGAAGCTTTCTTT CASSSLTGRNTEAFF
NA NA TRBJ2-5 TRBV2 TGTGCCAGCAGTAGGACAGAAGAGACCCAGTACTTC CASSRTEETQYF
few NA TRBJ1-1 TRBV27 TGTGCCAGCAGTTTAAGTGCGGCGCTGAACACTGAAGCTTTCTTT CASSLSAALNTEAFF
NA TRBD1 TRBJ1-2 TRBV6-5 TGTGCCAGCAGAGACGCCGGGACAGGGAACTATGGCTACACCTTC CASRDAGTGNYGYTF
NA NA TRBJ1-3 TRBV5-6 TGTGCCAGCAGCTTTGGGGCGGGAAACACCATATATTTT CASSFGAGNTIYF
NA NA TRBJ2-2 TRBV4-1 TGCGCCAGCAGCCATTTCGTCCGAGGCTTTCAGAACACCGGGGAGCTGTTTTTT CASSHFVRGFQNTGELFF
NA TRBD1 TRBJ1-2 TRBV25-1 TGTGCCAGCAGTGCGGGACAGTATGGCTACACCTTC CASSAGQYGYTF
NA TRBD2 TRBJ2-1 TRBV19 TGTGCCAGTAGCGGGACTAGCGGGGGTAATGAGCAGTTCTTC CASSGTSGGNEQFF
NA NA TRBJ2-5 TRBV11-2 TGTGCCAGCAGCTTAGAGACAGCCCAAGAGACCCAGTACTTC CASSLETAQETQYF
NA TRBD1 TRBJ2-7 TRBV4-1 TGCGCCAGCAGCCAAGAACAGGGGCTAAACTACGAGCAGTACTTC CASSQEQGLNYEQYF
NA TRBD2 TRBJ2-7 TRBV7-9 TGTGCCAGCAGCCCTATTCACCCTAGCGGGGGCCGGGTCGGTGAGCAGTACTTC CASSPIHPSGGRVGEQYF
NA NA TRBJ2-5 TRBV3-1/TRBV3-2 TGTGCCAGCAGCCAAGATAGTGCGGGGTGGTATGGAGAGACCCAGTACTTC CASSQDSAGWYGETQYF
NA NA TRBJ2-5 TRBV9 TGTGCCAGCAGCGTTTCTCCGGAAGAGACCCAGTACTTC CASSVSPEETQYF
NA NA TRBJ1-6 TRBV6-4 TGTGCCAGCAGTGAACAGGGAAATTCACCCCTCCACTTT CASSEQGNSPLHF
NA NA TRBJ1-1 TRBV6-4 TGTGCCAGCAGTGCCCCGAGGTCCTCATTGAACACTGAAGCTTTCTTT CASSAPRSSLNTEAFF
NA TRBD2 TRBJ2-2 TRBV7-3 TGTGCCAGCAGCTTAAGCGGGGGGGCCGGTGGCACCGGGGAGCTGTTTTTT CASSLSGGAGGTGELFF
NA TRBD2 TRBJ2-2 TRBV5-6 TGTGCCAGCAGCTTGGGACTAGCGATTTCTACCGGGGAGCTGTTTTTT CASSLGLAISTGELFF
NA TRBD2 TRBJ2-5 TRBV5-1 TGCGCCAGCAGCTTGGGAGGGGGGACTAGCGCCGACCAAGAGACCCAGTACTTC CASSLGGGTSADQETQYF
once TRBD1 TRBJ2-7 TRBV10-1 TGCGCCAGCAGTGCGAGACCGACAGGGAGCGGCGGCGAGCAGTACTTC CASSARPTGSGGEQYF
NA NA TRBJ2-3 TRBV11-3 TGTGCCAGCTCCAGCGGTACTAGCACAGATACGCAGTATTTT CASSSGTSTDTQYF
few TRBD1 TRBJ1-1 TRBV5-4 TGTGCCAGCAGCTTCAGGGGGCGAGGCACTGAAGCTTTCTTT CASSFRGRGTEAFF
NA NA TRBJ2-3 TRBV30 TGTGCCTGGAGTGCTTTACTCGACAGGTCCGAGGGCACAGATACGCAGTATTTT CAWSALLDRSEGTDTQYF
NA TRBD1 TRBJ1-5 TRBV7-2 TGTGCCAGCAGCCTGGACAGGGGTAATGGTCAGCCCCAGCATTTT CASSLDRGNGQPQHF
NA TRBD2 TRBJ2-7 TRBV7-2 TGTGCCAGCAGCCATAGCGGGGGGGACAGCTCCTACGAGCAGTACTTC CASSHSGGDSSYEQYF
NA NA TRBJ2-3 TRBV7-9 TGTGCCAGCAGCTTTTACGGAGATACGCAGTATTTT CASSFYGDTQYF
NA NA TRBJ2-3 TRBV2 TGTGCCAGCAGTTACAGGACACACAGCACAGATACGCAGTATTTT CASSYRTHSTDTQYF